Sequencing of this TCR beta chain was carried out in a study of T cells after yellow fever vaccination. Study overall: SMART-Seq v4 Ultra Low Input prepared the low-cell-number fractions.

UMIs were added to TCR cDNA along with a universal primer site when it was made by 5'RACE template switching. TCRdb reanalysed the 5' RACE reads using MiXCR and keeps one entry per CDR3 protein. The sample records about 350,000 distinct CDR3 sequences, under 15% being singletons. The germline V gene has CDR1 GTSNPN and CDR2 SVGIG (reference sequence). CDR3 length equals 13 residues. Trimming cost V 0 bases and J 4 bases, with 9 bases left between them. The chain couples TRBV30 to TRBJ1-1; D perhaps matches TRBD1 (5 bases). Here the sequenced sample was CD4+ T cells sorted from PBMCs, taken 15 days after the yellow fever booster vaccination. The receptor was derived from a man between 18 and 35 years old who received the YFV17D yellow fever vaccine. The CDR3 DNA is TGTGCCTGGAGTGTATTCGGGGCCACTGAAGCTTTCTTT. Its protein product is CAWSVFGATEAFF.